Listed here are 5 T cell receptor beta chains from one sample, sequenced in a study of OX40 agonist ivuxolimab in advanced cancers. Clones were read by immunoSEQ multiplex PCR, and TCRdb kept only the in-frame ones, dropping some. The data contain some 94,000 clones, 92% of them singletons. The source was CD4+ or CD8+ T cells sorted from blood, collected in a trial of the OX40 agonist ivuxolimab. These receptors all come from an adult with an advanced solid tumor such as melanoma, head and neck, liver or kidney cancer.

This chain uses TRBV7-2 with TRBJ2-2; weak D call: TRBD1 (5 bases). The length of the CDR3 is 16 residues. The germline CDR1 and CDR2 sequences are SGHTA and FQGNSA. The V end was cut by 1 base, the J end by 1 base, with 10 bases between. The CDR3 loop reads CASSLGPQGNTGELFF. CDR3 nucleotide sequence: TGTGCCAGCAGCTTAGGCCCTCAGGGGAACACCGGGGAGCTGTTTTTT. The full variable domain, rest sourced from reference TRBV7-2 and TRBJ2-2, is GAGVSQSPSNKVTEKGKDVELRCDPISGHTALYWYRQSLGQGLEFLIYFQGNSAPDKSGLPSDRFSAERTGGSVSTLTIQRTQQEDSAVYLCASSLGPQGNTGELFFGEGSRLTVL.

The chain carries TRBV19 and TRBJ1-5; D might be TRBD1 (5 bases). Germline values: CDR1 LNHDA, CDR2 SQIVND (reference sequence). CDR3 length: 15 residues. Trimming shortened V by 0 bases and J by 4 bases, and 10 bases separated the two germline ends. The CDR3 sequence is CASSIDWGPNQPQHF. The CDR3 DNA sequence: TGTGCCAGTAGTATAGATTGGGGACCGAATCAGCCCCAGCATTTT. Full variable domain (rest looked up from reference TRBV19 and TRBJ1-5): DGGITQSPKYLFRKEGQNVTLSCEQNLNHDAMYWYRQDPGQGLRLIYYSQIVNDFQKGDIAEGYSVSREKKESFPLTVTSAQKNPTAFYLCASSIDWGPNQPQHFGDGTRLSIL.

This clone was counted a single time. The chain is built from TRBV6-1 and TRBJ2-7, with D possibly matching TRBD2 (6 bases). The V end lost 3 bases, the J end lost 6 bases, and 18 bases lay between the germline ends. The CDR3 totals 15 residues. Germline V gene sequence: CDR1 MNHNS, CDR2 SASEGT. The CDR3 loop reads CASSERELAPFEQYF. For the CDR3, the DNA is TGTGCCAGCAGTGAGAGGGAACTAGCCCCTTTCGAGCAGTACTTC.

The chain links TRBV5-6 to TRBJ2-3; tentatively, D is TRBD2 (7 bases). This CDR3 comprises 16 residues. The V end was cut by 0 bases, the J end by 5 bases, with 16 bases between. CDR1 and CDR2 from the germline V gene are SGHDT and YYEEEE. As DNA, the CDR3 is TGTGCCAGCAGCTTGGAAGTCGGGGGGCCCGGAGATACGCAGTATTTT. Translating it yields CASSLEVGGPGDTQYF.

The V and J genes are TRBV5-6 and TRBJ1-2, with D unresolved. Germline-derived CDR1 and CDR2 are SGHDT and YYEEEE. CDR3 size: 14 residues. Trimming removed 4 bases at V and 5 bases at J, with 15 bases between. CDR3 in amino acids: CASSRVSPEYGYTF. The CDR3, as DNA: TGTGCCAGCAGCCGGGTGAGTCCGGAGTATGGCTACACCTTC.